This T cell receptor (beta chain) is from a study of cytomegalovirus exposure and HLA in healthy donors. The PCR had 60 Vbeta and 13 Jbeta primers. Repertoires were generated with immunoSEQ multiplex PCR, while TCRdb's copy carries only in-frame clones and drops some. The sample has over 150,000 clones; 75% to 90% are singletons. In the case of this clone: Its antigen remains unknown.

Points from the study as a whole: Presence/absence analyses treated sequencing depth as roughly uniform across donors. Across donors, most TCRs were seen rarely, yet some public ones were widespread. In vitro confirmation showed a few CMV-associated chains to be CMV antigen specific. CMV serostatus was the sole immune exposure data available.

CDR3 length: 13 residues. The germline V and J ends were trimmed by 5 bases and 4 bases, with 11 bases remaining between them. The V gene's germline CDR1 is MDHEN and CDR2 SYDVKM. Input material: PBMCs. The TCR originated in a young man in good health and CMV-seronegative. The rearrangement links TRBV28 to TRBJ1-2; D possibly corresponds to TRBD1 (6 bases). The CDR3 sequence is CASSTGQLYGYTF. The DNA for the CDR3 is TGTGCCAGCAGTACCGGACAGCTCTATGGCTACACCTTC.